This TCR beta chain came from a study of T cell clonality in common variable immunodeficiency. General observations from the study: Reportedly, TCR beta sequences from common variable immunodeficiency showed fewer deletions and N-nucleotide insertions.

Data came from immunoSEQ multiplex PCR; TCRdb stores just in-frame clones and leaves some out. Altogether about 12,000 clones were found in the sample, and no singletons occur. Remarks on this clone: Its cognate antigen is unknown. The CDR3 goes on 3 residues after the read ends, and that part is filled in from the germline J gene.

The CDR3 runs 15 residues. Germline values: CDR1 SNHLY, CDR2 FYNNEI. J was trimmed by 7 bases and V by 3 bases; bases with no gene match: 8. V gene TRBV2 combines with J gene TRBJ2-1; 8 nucleotides align to TRBD1. Sequencing was performed on peripheral blood mononuclear cells. This clonotype originated in a human donor with common variable immunodeficiency. The CDR3 DNA, read in part, is TGTGCCAGCAGTGACTACAGGGGGAGGAGAAATGAG. The encoded protein is CASSDYRGRRNE. From start to end, the CDR3 is CASSDYRGRRNEQFF.